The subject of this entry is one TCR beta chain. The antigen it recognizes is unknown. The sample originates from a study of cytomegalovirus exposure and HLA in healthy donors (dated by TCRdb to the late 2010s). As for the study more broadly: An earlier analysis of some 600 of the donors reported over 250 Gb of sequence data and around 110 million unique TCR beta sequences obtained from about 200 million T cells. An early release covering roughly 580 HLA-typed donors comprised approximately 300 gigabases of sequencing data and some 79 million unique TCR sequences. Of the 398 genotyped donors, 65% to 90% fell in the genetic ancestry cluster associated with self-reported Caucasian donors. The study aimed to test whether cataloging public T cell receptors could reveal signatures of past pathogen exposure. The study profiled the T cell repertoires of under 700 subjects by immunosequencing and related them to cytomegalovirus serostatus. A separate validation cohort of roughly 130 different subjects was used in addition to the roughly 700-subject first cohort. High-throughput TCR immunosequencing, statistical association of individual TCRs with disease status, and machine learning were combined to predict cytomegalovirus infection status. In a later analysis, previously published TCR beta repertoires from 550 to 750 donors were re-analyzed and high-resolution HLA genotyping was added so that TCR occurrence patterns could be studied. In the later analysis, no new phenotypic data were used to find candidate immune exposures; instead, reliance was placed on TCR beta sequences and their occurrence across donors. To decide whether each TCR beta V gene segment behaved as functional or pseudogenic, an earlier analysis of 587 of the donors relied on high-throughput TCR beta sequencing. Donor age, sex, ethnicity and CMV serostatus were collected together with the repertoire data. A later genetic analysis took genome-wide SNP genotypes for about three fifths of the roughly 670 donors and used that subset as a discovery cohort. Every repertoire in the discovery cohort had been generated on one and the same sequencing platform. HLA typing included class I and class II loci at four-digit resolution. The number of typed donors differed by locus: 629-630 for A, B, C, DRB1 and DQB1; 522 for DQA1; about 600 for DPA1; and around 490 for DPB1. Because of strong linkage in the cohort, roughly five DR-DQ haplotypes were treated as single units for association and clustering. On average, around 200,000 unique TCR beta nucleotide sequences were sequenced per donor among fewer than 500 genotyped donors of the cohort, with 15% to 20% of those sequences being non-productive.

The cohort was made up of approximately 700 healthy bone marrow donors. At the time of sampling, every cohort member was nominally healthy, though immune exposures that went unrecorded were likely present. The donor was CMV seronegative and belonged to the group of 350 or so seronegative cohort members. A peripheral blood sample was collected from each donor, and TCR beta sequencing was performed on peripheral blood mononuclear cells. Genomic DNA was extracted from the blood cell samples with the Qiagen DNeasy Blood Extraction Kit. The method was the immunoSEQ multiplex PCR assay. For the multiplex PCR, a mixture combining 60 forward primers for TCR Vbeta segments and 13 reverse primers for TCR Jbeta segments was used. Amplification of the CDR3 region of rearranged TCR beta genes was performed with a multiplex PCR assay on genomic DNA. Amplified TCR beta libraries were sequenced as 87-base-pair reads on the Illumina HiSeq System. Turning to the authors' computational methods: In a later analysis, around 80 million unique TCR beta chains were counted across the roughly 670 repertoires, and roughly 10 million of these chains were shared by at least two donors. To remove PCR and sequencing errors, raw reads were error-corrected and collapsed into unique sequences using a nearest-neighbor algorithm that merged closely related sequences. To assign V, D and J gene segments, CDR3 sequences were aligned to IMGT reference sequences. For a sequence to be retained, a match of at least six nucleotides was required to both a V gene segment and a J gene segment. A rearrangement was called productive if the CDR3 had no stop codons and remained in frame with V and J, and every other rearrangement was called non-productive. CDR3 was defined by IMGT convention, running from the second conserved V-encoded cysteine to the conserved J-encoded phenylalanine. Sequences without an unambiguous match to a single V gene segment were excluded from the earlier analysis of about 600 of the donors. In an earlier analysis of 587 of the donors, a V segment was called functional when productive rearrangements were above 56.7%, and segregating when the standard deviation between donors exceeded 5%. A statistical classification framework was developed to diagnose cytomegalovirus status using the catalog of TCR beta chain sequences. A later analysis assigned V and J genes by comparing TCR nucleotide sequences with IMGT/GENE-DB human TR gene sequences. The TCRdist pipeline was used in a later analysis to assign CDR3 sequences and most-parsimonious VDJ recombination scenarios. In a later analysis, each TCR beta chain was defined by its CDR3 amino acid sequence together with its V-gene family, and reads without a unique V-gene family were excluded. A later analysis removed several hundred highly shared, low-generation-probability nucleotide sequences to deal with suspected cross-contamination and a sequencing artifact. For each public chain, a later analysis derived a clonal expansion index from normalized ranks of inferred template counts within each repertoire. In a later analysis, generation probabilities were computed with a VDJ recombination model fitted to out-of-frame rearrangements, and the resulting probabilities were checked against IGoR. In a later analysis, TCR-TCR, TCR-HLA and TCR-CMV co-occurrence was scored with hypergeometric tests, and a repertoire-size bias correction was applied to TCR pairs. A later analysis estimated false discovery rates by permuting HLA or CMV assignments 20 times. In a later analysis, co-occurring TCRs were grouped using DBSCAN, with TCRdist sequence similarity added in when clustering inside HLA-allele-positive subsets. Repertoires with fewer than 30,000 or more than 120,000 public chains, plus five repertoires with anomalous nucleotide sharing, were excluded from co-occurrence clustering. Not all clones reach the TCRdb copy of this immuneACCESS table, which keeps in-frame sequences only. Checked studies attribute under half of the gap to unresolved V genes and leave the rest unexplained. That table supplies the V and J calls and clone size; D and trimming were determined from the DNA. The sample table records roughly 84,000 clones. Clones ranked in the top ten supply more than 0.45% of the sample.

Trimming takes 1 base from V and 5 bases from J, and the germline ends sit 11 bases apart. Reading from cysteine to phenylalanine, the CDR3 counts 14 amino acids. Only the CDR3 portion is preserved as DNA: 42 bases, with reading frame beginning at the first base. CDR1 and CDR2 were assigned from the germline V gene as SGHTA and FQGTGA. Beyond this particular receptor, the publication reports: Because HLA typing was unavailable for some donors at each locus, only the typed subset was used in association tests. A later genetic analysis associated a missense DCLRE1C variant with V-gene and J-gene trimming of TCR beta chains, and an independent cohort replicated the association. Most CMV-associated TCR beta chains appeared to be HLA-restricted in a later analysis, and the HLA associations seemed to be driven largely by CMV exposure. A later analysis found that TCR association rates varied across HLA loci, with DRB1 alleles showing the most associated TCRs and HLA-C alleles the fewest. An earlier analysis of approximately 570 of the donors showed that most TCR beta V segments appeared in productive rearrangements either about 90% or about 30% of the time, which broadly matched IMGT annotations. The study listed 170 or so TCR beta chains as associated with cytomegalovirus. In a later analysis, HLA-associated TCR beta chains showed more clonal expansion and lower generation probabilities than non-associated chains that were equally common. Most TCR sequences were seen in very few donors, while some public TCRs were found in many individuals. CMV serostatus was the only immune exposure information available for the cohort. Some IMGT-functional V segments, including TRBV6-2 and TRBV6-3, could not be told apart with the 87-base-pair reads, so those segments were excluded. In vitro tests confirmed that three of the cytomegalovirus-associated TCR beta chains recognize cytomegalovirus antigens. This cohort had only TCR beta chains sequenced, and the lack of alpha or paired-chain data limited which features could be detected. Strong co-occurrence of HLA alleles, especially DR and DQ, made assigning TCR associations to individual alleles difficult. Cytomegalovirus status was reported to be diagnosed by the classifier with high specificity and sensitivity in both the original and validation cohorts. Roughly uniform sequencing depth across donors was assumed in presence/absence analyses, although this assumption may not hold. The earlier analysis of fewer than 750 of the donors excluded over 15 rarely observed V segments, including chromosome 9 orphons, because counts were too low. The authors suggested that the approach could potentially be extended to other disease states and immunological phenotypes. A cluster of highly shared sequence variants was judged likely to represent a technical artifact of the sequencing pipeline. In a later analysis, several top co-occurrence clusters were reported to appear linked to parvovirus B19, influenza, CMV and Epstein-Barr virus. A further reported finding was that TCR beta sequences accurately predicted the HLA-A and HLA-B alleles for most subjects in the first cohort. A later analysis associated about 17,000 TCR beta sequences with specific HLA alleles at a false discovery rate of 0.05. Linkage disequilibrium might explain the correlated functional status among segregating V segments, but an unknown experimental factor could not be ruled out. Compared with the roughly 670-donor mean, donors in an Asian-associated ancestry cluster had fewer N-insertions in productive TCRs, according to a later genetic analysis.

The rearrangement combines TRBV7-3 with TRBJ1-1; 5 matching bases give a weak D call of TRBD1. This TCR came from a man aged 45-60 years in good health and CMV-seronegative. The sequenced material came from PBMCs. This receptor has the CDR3 CASSLSRQMTEAFF. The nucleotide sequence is TGTGCCAGCAGCTTAAGTCGACAGATGACTGAAGCTTTCTTT. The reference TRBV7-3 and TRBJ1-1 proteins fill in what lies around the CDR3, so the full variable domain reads GAGVSQTPSNKVTEKGKYVELRCDPISGHTALYWYRQSLGQGPEFLIYFQGTGAADDSGLPNDRFFAVRPEGSVSTLKIQRTERGDSAVYLCASSLSRQMTEAFFGQGTRLTVV.